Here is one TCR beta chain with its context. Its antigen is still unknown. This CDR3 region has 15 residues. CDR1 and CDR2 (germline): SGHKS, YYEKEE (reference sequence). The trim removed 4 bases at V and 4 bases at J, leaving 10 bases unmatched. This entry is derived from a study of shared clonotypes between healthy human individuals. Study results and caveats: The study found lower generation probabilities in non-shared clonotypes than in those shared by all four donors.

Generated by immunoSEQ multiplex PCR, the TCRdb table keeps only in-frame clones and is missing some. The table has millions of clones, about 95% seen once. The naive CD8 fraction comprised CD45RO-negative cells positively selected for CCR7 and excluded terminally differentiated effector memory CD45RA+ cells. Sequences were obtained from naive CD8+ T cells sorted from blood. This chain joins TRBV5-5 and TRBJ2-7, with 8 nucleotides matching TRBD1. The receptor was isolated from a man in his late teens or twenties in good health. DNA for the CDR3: TGTGCCAGCAGCATCGGACAGGGCCTGACTTACGAGCAGTACTTC. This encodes CASSIGQGLTYEQYF.